This TCR beta chain was retrieved from a study of OX40 agonist ivuxolimab in advanced cancers. General study findings and limits: Dose levels from 0.1 to 3.0 mg/kg saw CD4+ and CD8+ blood T cells expand clonally by week 6.

Patients with a history of autoimmune disease or on systemic immunosuppression were excluded. On cycle 4 day 1 and cycle 7 day 1, as well as at baseline, blood was sampled. Some clones are missing from TCRdb's copy, which holds only in-frame ones; the method was immunoSEQ multiplex PCR. Seen here are tens of thousands of clones, over 75% observed once, and the top ten hold around 4.3%. Trimming left V 9 bases short and J 4 bases short, with 9 bases between. In germline, CDR1 is MNHEY, CDR2 SVGAGI. The CDR3 runs to 11 residues. The sample holds one count of this clone. Its target is unknown. The chain joins TRBV6-5 to TRBJ1-2; D is possibly TRBD1 (6 bases). Sample: CD4+ or CD8+ T cells sorted from blood, taken in a trial of the OX40 agonist ivuxolimab. The sequence was collected from an adult with an advanced solid tumor such as melanoma, head and neck, liver or kidney cancer. The CDR3 loop is CASRQAYGYTF. As DNA, the CDR3 is TGTGCCAGTAGACAGGCCTATGGCTACACCTTC.